One and the same sample provided the 27 T cell receptor beta chains below, sequenced in a study of T-cell memory formation after mild COVID-19. MiXCR was run by TCRdb on the 5' RACE reads, yielding one entry per CDR3 protein. The sample lists 85,000 to 130,000 distinct CDR3 sequences; around 12% were seen once. The sample was PBMCs or a T cell subset sorted from them (not recorded which). The receptors originated from an adult woman who had mild COVID-19 (a few samples of this study predate the infection). Cell type and time point are not known.

This clonotype was picked up a small number of times. The chain has TRBV4-1 and TRBJ1-1, with TRBD1 matching over 9 bases. The CDR3 consists of 15 residues. Germline CDR1 MGHRA, CDR2 YSYEKL. The junction had 6 bases not matched to a gene; V was cut back by 5 bases and J by 2 bases. In nucleotides, the CDR3 is TGCGCCAGCAGCTTGGGACAGGGTTCTAACACTGAAGCTTTCTTT. This encodes CASSLGQGSNTEAFF.

The V call is TRBV10-3, the J call TRBJ2-7; no clear D. The CDR3 is 16 amino acids. The germline CDR1 and CDR2 sequences are ENHRY and SYGVKD. Trimming removed 3 bases from V and 2 bases from J, with 17 bases in between. This CDR3 reads CAISEGDSMAPYEQYF. CDR3 coding DNA: TGTGCCATCAGTGAAGGTGATTCCATGGCCCCCTACGAGCAGTACTTC.

About this clonotype itself: This clone may be a read error of a much larger clone one base away. The chain links TRBV4-3 to TRBJ2-7; D possibly corresponds to TRBD1 (7 bases). The germline CDR1 and CDR2 sequences are LGHNA and YSLEER. The CDR3 consists of 16 residues. V was trimmed by 0 bases and J by 4 bases, leaving 16 bases between them. CDR3 region: CASSQEVTGRYYEQYF. CDR3 coding DNA: TGCGCCAGCAGCCAAGAGGTGACAGGGAGGTATTACGAGCAGTACTTC.

The gene calls are TRBV4-2 and TRBJ2-2, with 10 bases identical to TRBD1. CDR3 size: 18 residues. The junction had 10 bases not matched to a gene; V was cut back by 0 bases and J by 6 bases. CDR1 and CDR2 from the germline V gene are LGHNA and YNFKEQ. In DNA, the CDR3 is TGTGCCAGCAGCCAAGAAGGGGCCGGGACAGGGGATCCCGGGGAGCTGTTTTTT. The encoded protein is CASSQEGAGTGDPGELFF.

The chain couples TRBV7-3 to TRBJ1-1, with D perhaps matching TRBD1 (6 bases). There are 15 residues in the CDR3. Looked up from germline, CDR1 is SGHTA and CDR2 is FQGTGA. V lost 2 bases and J 0 bases, leaving 10 bases between the germline ends. The CDR3 here is CASSLFEGVNTEAFF. DNA of the CDR3: TGTGCCAGCAGCTTATTTGAGGGGGTGAACACTGAAGCTTTCTTT.

The rearrangement uses TRBV4-1 and TRBJ1-1; maybe TRBD1 (5 bases). Germline V gives CDR1 MGHRA, CDR2 YSYEKL. Trimming pared 4 bases from V and 2 bases from J, leaving 14 bases between. This CDR3 region has 15 residues. In nucleotides, the CDR3 is TGCGCCAGCAGCCTAACCGGGACGGGCAACACTGAAGCTTTCTTT. The encoded protein is CASSLTGTGNTEAFF.

This clonotype was counted only a few times. J is TRBJ2-3 and V is TRBV4-3, with D tentatively TRBD2 (7 bases). Trimming cost V 1 base and J 1 base, with 18 bases left between them. CDR1 is LGHNA, CDR2 YSLEER, per germline. The CDR3 loop spans 18 amino acids. This chain's CDR3 is CASSQGVMGGRGTDTQYF. In nucleotides, the CDR3 is TGCGCCAGCAGCCAAGGAGTTATGGGGGGGCGCGGCACAGATACGCAGTATTTT.

V gene TRBV5-1 combines with J gene TRBJ2-2, with 7 bases matching TRBD2. Germline lookup yields CDR1 SGHRS and CDR2 YFSETQ. With 4 bases clipped from V and 6 bases from J, the junction kept 6 bases outside the gene matches. The CDR3 loop spans 14 amino acids. Here the CDR3 reads CASSTSRGAGELFF. For the CDR3, the DNA is TGCGCCAGCAGCACGAGTCGGGGGGCCGGGGAGCTGTTTTTT.

The CDR3 region is CASSQAGTNSYEQYF. In nucleotides, the CDR3 is TGTGCCAGCAGCCAAGCGGGGACAAACTCCTACGAGCAGTACTTC. This chain connects TRBV13 to TRBJ2-7; the D gene is possibly TRBD2 (7 bases). Germline V gene data show CDR1 as PRHDT and CDR2 as FYEKMQ (reference sequence). Deletions cut 5 bases from V and 0 bases from J, with 14 bases between. The length of the CDR3 is 15 residues.

The chain combines TRBV7-6 with TRBJ2-1, with D uncertain. The germline CDR1 and CDR2 sequences are SGHVS and FNYEAQ. The CDR3 length is 14 residues. V lost 5 bases and J lost 5, with 13 bases in between. CDR3 DNA sequence: TGTGCCAGCAGCCCCACGCGCCTTGACAATGAGCAGTTCTTC. Translation: CASSPTRLDNEQFF.

This clonotype was observed many times. This sequence joins TRBV12-3 or TRBV12-4 and TRBJ2-5; no clear D. CDR3 length equals 13 residues. Trimming stripped 4 bases from V and 4 bases from J, with 10 bases between. The CDR3 loop reads CASSWEGTETQYF. As DNA, the CDR3 is TGTGCCAGCAGTTGGGAAGGAACAGAGACCCAGTACTTC.

The rearrangement uses TRBV29-1 and TRBJ1-1; D gene ambiguous. This CDR3 is built from 14 residues. Trimming removed 4 bases at V and 0 bases at J, with 12 bases between. The germline CDR1 and CDR2 sequences are SQVTM and ANQGSEA. The CDR3 reads CSVGWVSMNTEAFF. The CDR3 DNA follows: TGCAGCGTTGGGTGGGTTTCAATGAACACTGAAGCTTTCTTT.

This clonotype showed up just a few times. V gene TRBV6-6 combines with J gene TRBJ2-7, with D perhaps TRBD2 (5 bases). Germline V gene sequence: CDR1 MNHNY, CDR2 SVGAGI (reference sequence). V was shortened by 2 bases and J by 1 base, with 9 bases between the two germline ends. This CDR3 comprises 14 residues. In nucleotides, the CDR3 is TGTGCCAGCAGTTACGGGAGCTGGTCCTACGAGCAGTACTTC. Translating it yields CASSYGSWSYEQYF.

The V call is TRBV7-2, the J call TRBJ1-6, with TRBD1 as a possible D gene (6 bases). Germline V gene data show CDR1 as SGHTA and CDR2 as FQGNSA. V was cut by 3 bases and J by 8 bases, with 14 bases left in between. The CDR3 runs 15 residues. This chain's CDR3 is CASSFYRAVDSPLHF. Written as DNA, the CDR3 is TGTGCCAGCAGCTTTTACAGGGCGGTTGATTCACCCCTCCACTTT.

The table lists this clonotype with a few counts. This sequence joins TRBV18 and TRBJ2-1; D may be TRBD1 (6 bases). The germline CDR1 and CDR2 sequences are KGHSH and LQKENI. V gave up 6 bases and J gave up 6 bases, with 36 bases separating them. The CDR3 spans 21 residues. CDR3 sequence reads: CASSPRGMYRPPRPFANEQFF. The DNA of the CDR3 is TGTGCCAGCTCCCCAAGGGGGATGTACAGGCCCCCCAGACCTTTCGCCAATGAGCAGTTCTTC.

As concerns this clonotype: Since a much larger clone is just one base distant, this may be a read error. V is TRBV23-1 and J is TRBJ2-2; tentative D call: TRBD1 (5 bases). TRBV23-1 is recorded as an ORF, its role being uncertain. There are 16 residues in the CDR3. CDR3 in DNA: TGCGCCAGCAGTCGGAGACAGAACCGGGTCACCGTGGAGCTGTTTTTT. This sequence encodes CASSRRQNRVTVELFF.

This clonotype has more than one count but fewer than ten. V is TRBV6-2 or TRBV6-3 and J is TRBJ2-1, with 10 bases that match TRBD1. This CDR3 region has 14 residues. Trimming cost V 5 bases and J 9 bases; bases outside gene matches: 7. Germline CDR1 and CDR2: MNHEY and SVGEGT. CDR3 in amino acids: CASSRGQGLGEQFF. The CDR3 nucleotides read TGTGCCAGCAGTCGGGGACAGGGGCTCGGTGAGCAGTTCTTC.

This clonotype was seen more than once but under ten times. The chain joins TRBV4-3 to TRBJ1-2; D is unresolved. This CDR3 is built from 16 residues. The germline CDR1 and CDR2 sequences are LGHNA and YSLEER. Trimming shortened V by 0 bases and J by 2 bases, and 13 bases separated the two germline ends. In nucleotides, the CDR3 is TGCGCCAGCAGCCAAGATAGGTCCGTTAGGAACTATGGCTACACCTTC. Amino acid sequence: CASSQDRSVRNYGYTF.

V gene TRBV5-1 combines with J gene TRBJ1-1; D unclear. This CDR3 comprises 15 residues. Germline CDR1 reads SGHRS; CDR2 reads YFSETQ. V was clipped by 0 bases and J by 1 base, with 10 bases between them. The CDR3 region has the DNA TGCGCCAGCAGCTTGGAGGGCAGCGGGAACACTGAAGCTTTCTTT. Translation: CASSLEGSGNTEAFF.

The rearrangement links TRBV6-5 to TRBJ2-2; D may be TRBD1 (6 bases). CDR3 length: 14 residues. The V and J ends lost 2 bases and 6 bases respectively, with 10 bases between them. Germline CDR1 is MNHEY and CDR2 is SVGAGI. In nucleotides, the CDR3 is TGTGCCAGCAGTTACAGTGGGGGCCCCGGGGAGCTGTTTTTT. It is translated as CASSYSGGPGELFF.

This clonotype was observed a handful of times. The chain joins TRBV5-6 to TRBJ1-1, with D unclear. Germline lookup yields CDR1 SGHDT and CDR2 YYEEEE. Between the trimmed V and J ends, which lost 0 bases and 8 bases, there was a span of 8 bases. The CDR3 has 12 residues. CDR3 bases: TGTGCCAGCAGCTTGGTTGGAGAAGAAGCTTTCTTT. Amino acid sequence: CASSLVGEEAFF.

At least ten counts were recorded for this clonotype. This chain joins TRBV5-1 and TRBJ2-7; D may be TRBD2 (5 bases). This CDR3 comprises 13 residues. Trimming removed 7 bases from V and 0 bases from J, with 11 bases in between. Per the germline V gene, CDR1 is SGHRS and CDR2 is YFSETQ. In DNA, the CDR3 is TGCGCCAGCGCCGTAGGGAGCTCCTACGAGCAGTACTTC. Its translation is CASAVGSSYEQYF.

V is TRBV7-2 and J is TRBJ2-3, with D perhaps matching TRBD2 (5 bases). Trimming shortened V by 10 bases and J by 2 bases, and 19 bases separated the two germline ends. This CDR3 region has 15 residues. Germline CDR1 reads SGHTA; CDR2 reads FQGNSA. CDR3 amino acids: CATEPPAESTDTQYF. In nucleotides, the CDR3 is TGTGCCACCGAGCCGCCAGCGGAGTCCACAGATACGCAGTATTTT.

This clonotype was observed many times. The genes are TRBV6-2 or TRBV6-3 and TRBJ2-7, with D uncertain. Trimming took 2 bases from V and 4 from J, leaving 3 bases between them. This CDR3 contains 11 residues. CDR1 is MNHEY, CDR2 SVGEGT, per germline. The CDR3 nucleotides are TGTGCCAGCAGTTACAATTACGAGCAGTACTTC. Its protein product is CASSYNYEQYF.

The gene calls are TRBV13 and TRBJ2-5; the D is unclear. Germline V gene data show CDR1 as PRHDT and CDR2 as FYEKMQ (reference sequence). This CDR3 is built from 13 residues. The V end lost 4 bases, the J end lost 5 bases, and 11 bases lay between the germline ends. The CDR3, as DNA: TGTGCCAGCAGCTCCAACCGGGTCGAGACCCAGTACTTC. Translated: CASSSNRVETQYF.

The J gene is TRBJ2-7, the V gene TRBV5-1; the match to TRBD2 covers 12 bases. This CDR3 has 14 amino acids. Germline CDR1 and CDR2: SGHRS and YFSETQ. Unmatched junction bases numbered 5, after V lost 4 bases and J lost 6 bases. CDR3 protein: CASSALAGGSEQYF. CDR3 coding DNA: TGCGCCAGCAGCGCTCTAGCGGGAGGGAGCGAGCAGTACTTC. Supplemented by reference TRBV5-1 and TRBJ2-7, the full variable domain reads KAGVTQTPRYLIKTRGQQVTLSCSPISGHRSVSWYQQTPGQGLQFLFEYFSETQRNKGNFPGRFSGRQFSNSRSEMNVSTLELGDSALYLCASSALAGGSEQYFGPGTRLTVT.

This clonotype was observed a handful of times. This chain joins TRBV12-3 or TRBV12-4 and TRBJ1-5; D unresolved. Trimming took 3 bases from V and 5 from J, leaving 11 bases between them. This CDR3 is built from 14 residues. This CDR3 is CASSFTRVDQPQHF. CDR3 nucleotides: TGTGCCAGCAGTTTTACCCGGGTCGATCAGCCCCAGCATTTT.